The 32 T cell receptor beta chains presented below share a single source sample, sequenced in a study of T cells expressing NK-cell markers. Reprocessing the 5' RACE reads, TCRdb reports a single entry for every CDR3 protein and omits DNA. The listing records about 300,000 distinct CDR3 sequences. Sequenced material: blood T cells: a sorted CD56 or NKG2C T cell subset, CD4+ or CD8+ T cells, or bulk PBMC T cells (not recorded which). These receptors came from a woman aged 18 to 75 in good health.

The chain is built from TRBV25-1 and TRBJ1-2. The CDR3 covers 13 residues. CDR1 is MGHDK, CDR2 SYGVNS, per germline. CDR3 sequence reads: CASSEFPFYGYTF.

The chain has TRBV20-1 and TRBJ2-1; TCRdb's assignment of TRBD2 cannot be checked, as there is no DNA. Germline CDR1 reads DFQATT; CDR2 reads SNEGSKA (reference sequence). The CDR3 spans 14 residues. The CDR3 reads CSAMTSGYYNEQFF.

The rearrangement uses TRBV2 and TRBJ2-2. Germline values: CDR1 SNHLY, CDR2 FYNNEI. The CDR3 is 15 amino acids. Here the CDR3 reads CASSPFHTNTGELFF.

The chain combines TRBV30 with TRBJ1-6. CDR3 length equals 12 residues. Germline lookup yields CDR1 GTSNPN and CDR2 SVGIG (reference sequence). CDR3 in amino acids: CAWATQNSPLHF.

The rearrangement joins TRBV14 to TRBJ2-7; lacking DNA, the TRBD2 call made by TCRdb goes unchecked. The CDR3 runs 17 residues. The germline V gene encodes CDR1 SGHDN and CDR2 FVKESK. CDR3 amino acids: CASSQATSGRKSYEQYF. Supplemented by reference TRBV14 and TRBJ2-7, the full variable domain reads EAGVTQFPSHSVIEKGQTVTLRCDPISGHDNLYWYRRVMGKEIKFLLHFVKESKQDESGMPNNRFLAERTGGTYSTLKVQPAELEDSGVYFCASSQATSGRKSYEQYFGPGTRLTVT.

The chain is built from TRBV7-6 and TRBJ1-5; as DNA is missing, the TRBD1 call by TCRdb cannot be tested. The germline CDR1 and CDR2 sequences are SGHVS and FNYEAQ. This CDR3 region has 16 residues. CDR3 sequence: CASSLVAGSSNQPQHF.

The J gene is TRBJ2-7, the V gene TRBV7-8; TCRdb indicates TRBD1, and absent DNA this call remains unverified. Germline V gene lookup returns CDR1 SGHVS and CDR2 FQNEAQ. The CDR3 runs 14 residues. The CDR3 region is CASSSRGLADEQYF.

The V and J genes are TRBV6-5 and TRBJ2-1. Germline-derived CDR1 and CDR2 are MNHEY and SVGAGI. This CDR3 is 15 amino acids long. The CDR3 reads CASSYTDTSYNEQFF.

The V call is TRBV20-1, the J call TRBJ2-2; TCRdb designates TRBD1, a call that cannot be tested without DNA. The CDR3 is made up of 14 amino acids. CDR1 and CDR2 (germline): DFQATT, SNEGSKA (reference sequence). CDR3 in amino acids: CSASGGAYTGELFF.

The chain employs TRBV2 and TRBJ2-5. This CDR3 contains 14 residues. The germline gives CDR1 SNHLY, CDR2 FYNNEI. This CDR3 reads CASSGTGFQETQYF.

The genes are TRBV5-1 and TRBJ2-3; as DNA is missing, the TRBD2 call by TCRdb cannot be tested. The CDR3 covers 15 residues. Looked up from germline, CDR1 is SGHRS and CDR2 is YFSETQ. CDR3 region: CASSLLDSYYGAQYF.

This rearrangement joins TRBV6-1 to TRBJ2-4; TCRdb reports TRBD1, a call that lacks DNA to check it against. Germline loops: CDR1 MNHNS, CDR2 SASEGT. CDR3 length equals 16 residues. CDR3 sequence reads: CASSRGQGSAKNIQYF.

The chain joins TRBV2 to TRBJ1-6; there is no DNA to check the TCRdb D call of TRBD1. The CDR3 sequence is 15 residues long. Germline loops: CDR1 SNHLY, CDR2 FYNNEI. The CDR3 spells CASSGQGAYNSPLHF.

The V and J genes are TRBV10-2 and TRBJ2-1; lacking DNA, the TRBD1 call made by TCRdb goes unchecked. The V gene's germline CDR1 is WSHSY and CDR2 SAAADI. This CDR3 spans 14 amino acids. The CDR3 sequence: CASSSQGPYNEQFF.

The V call is TRBV5-1, the J call TRBJ2-6; TCRdb lists TRBD1, though no DNA is available to test this call. This CDR3 comprises 19 residues. Germline V gene lookup returns CDR1 SGHRS and CDR2 YFSETQ. The CDR3 sequence: CASSSAKGEGGSGANVLTF.

The chain links TRBV3-1 to TRBJ2-1; the TRBD2 assignment by TCRdb is unverifiable without DNA. Per the germline V gene, CDR1 is LGHDT and CDR2 is YNNKEL (reference sequence). This CDR3 contains 16 residues. The CDR3 here is CASSRLAGGPKDEQFF.

The chain links TRBV9 to TRBJ2-1; TCRdb selects TRBD2, and the lack of DNA leaves this call unchecked. Germline lookup yields CDR1 SGDLS and CDR2 YYNGEE. The CDR3 contains 15 residues. CDR3 in amino acids: CASSKTSGSYNEQFF.

The chain's CDR3 is CASHPSGRLDEQYF. This sequence joins TRBV30 and TRBJ2-7. The V gene's germline CDR1 is GTSNPN and CDR2 SVGIG (reference sequence). The CDR3 has 14 amino acids.

V gene TRBV2 combines with J gene TRBJ1-5. The V gene's germline CDR1 is SNHLY and CDR2 FYNNEI. The CDR3 extends over 14 amino acids. CDR3 region: CASSIGGGNQPQHF.

V and J are TRBV5-5 and TRBJ1-2; there is no DNA to check the TCRdb D call of TRBD1. The length of the CDR3 is 17 residues. The V gene's germline CDR1 is SGHKS and CDR2 YYEKEE (reference sequence). This CDR3 is CASRPVVGDRVLYGYTF.

The chain recombines TRBV21-1 with TRBJ1-1; the TCRdb call, TRBD1, lacks DNA for checking. TRBV21-1 is annotated as a pseudogene. This CDR3 comprises 13 residues. The CDR3 sequence is CASSKRGSTEAFF.

The chain recombines TRBV5-1 with TRBJ2-7. Germline V gene data show CDR1 as SGHRS and CDR2 as YFSETQ. CDR3 length: 14 residues. The CDR3: CASSDRTDSYEQYF.

This chain links TRBV28 with TRBJ2-3; TCRdb selects TRBD1, and the lack of DNA leaves this call unchecked. The CDR3 is 15 amino acids. The germline gives CDR1 MDHEN, CDR2 SYDVKM. CDR3 sequence reads: CASRTQGGGADTQYF.

This chain joins TRBV6-1 and TRBJ2-3; TCRdb names TRBD1, which stays unverified in the absence of DNA. CDR1 and CDR2 (germline): MNHNS, SASEGT. This CDR3 spans 14 amino acids. This CDR3 is CASRPGGRADTQYF.

The chain recombines TRBV3-1 with TRBJ2-7. This CDR3 has 14 amino acids. CDR1 is LGHDT, CDR2 YNNKEL, per germline (reference sequence). Here the CDR3 reads CASSQRLARDEQYF.

The gene calls are TRBV7-2 and TRBJ2-5; TCRdb's D gene call, TRBD2, goes unchecked for lack of DNA. The CDR3 loop spans 14 amino acids. CDR1 and CDR2 from the germline V gene are SGHTA and FQGNSA. The CDR3 spells CASSLFRGGETQYF.

The J gene is TRBJ2-5, the V gene TRBV12-3 or TRBV12-4; TCRdb outputs TRBD2, but without DNA this stays unchecked. The length of the CDR3 is 17 residues. This chain's CDR3 is CASSFAGLAGGGVTQYF.

The chain carries TRBV7-9 and TRBJ1-4. Germline loops: CDR1 SEHNR, CDR2 FQNEAQ (reference sequence). The CDR3 covers 14 residues. The CDR3 sequence is CASSSAGPRIYLFF.

This chain joins TRBV18 and TRBJ1-1. Germline CDR1 reads KGHSH; CDR2 reads LQKENI. CDR3 length equals 12 residues. The CDR3: CASSAANTEAFF.

The J gene is TRBJ2-1, the V gene TRBV30. There are 11 residues in the CDR3. Germline V gene data show CDR1 as GTSNPN and CDR2 as SVGIG (reference sequence). CDR3 sequence: CAWGRIQEQFF.

The gene calls are TRBV4-3 and TRBJ2-2; absent DNA, TCRdb's TRBD2 call cannot be checked. The CDR3 loop spans 16 amino acids. Germline CDR1 is LGHNA and CDR2 is YSLEER. CDR3 sequence reads: CASSQEGGTNTGELFF.

The chain combines TRBV29-1 with TRBJ1-1; the TCRdb call, TRBD1, lacks DNA for checking. Germline values: CDR1 SQVTM, CDR2 ANQGSEA. The CDR3 consists of 15 residues. The CDR3 loop is CSVEGIQGAWTEAFF.